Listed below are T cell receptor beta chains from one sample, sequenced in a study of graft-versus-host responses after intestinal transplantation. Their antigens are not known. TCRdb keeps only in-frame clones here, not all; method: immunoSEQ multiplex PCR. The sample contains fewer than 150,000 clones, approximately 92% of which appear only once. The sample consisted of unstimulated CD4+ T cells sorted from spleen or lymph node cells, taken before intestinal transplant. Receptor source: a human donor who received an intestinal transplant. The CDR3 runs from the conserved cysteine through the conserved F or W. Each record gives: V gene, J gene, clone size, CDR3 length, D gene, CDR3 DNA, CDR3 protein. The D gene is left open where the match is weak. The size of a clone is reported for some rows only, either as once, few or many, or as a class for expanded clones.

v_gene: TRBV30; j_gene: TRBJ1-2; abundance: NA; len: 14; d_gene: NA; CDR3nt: TGTGCCTGGAGTGTAAATGGAAATAACTATGGCTACACCTTC; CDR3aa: CAWSVNGNNYGYTF
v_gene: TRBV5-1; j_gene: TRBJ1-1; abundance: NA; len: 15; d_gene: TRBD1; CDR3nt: TGCGCCAGCAGCCTCTGGGACAGGGGCGGGACTGAAGCTTTCTTT; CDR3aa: CASSLWDRGGTEAFF
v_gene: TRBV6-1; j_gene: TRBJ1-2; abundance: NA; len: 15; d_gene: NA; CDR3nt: TGTGCCAGCACCATGGGAGCGTATGGTTTGAAGGGCTACACCTTC; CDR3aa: CASTMGAYGLKGYTF
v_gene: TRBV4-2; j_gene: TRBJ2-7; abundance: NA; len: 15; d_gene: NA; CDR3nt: TGTGCCAGCAGCCACCACCGAGAGGGAGGATACGAGCAGTACTTC; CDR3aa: CASSHHREGGYEQYF
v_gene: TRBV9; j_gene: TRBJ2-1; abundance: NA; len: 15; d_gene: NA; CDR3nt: TGTGCCAGCAGCCCCAATACGGGACTCGTCAATGAGCAGTTCTTC; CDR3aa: CASSPNTGLVNEQFF
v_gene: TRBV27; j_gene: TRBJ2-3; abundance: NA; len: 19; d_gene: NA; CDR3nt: TGTGCCAGCAGTTTATTGCGGGGTCGATATGGGGTGGCGACAGATACGCAGTATTTT; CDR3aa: CASSLLRGRYGVATDTQYF
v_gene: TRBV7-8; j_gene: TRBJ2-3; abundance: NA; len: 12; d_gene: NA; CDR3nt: TGTGCCAGCAGCTTAAGATTCTCTACGCAGTATTTT; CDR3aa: CASSLRFSTQYF
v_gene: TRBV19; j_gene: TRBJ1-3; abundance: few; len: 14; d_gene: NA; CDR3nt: TGTGCCAGTAGTATCCAGGCCTCTGGAAACACCATATATTTT; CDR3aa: CASSIQASGNTIYF
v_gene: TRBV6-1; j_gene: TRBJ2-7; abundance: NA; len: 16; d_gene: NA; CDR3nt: TGTGCCAGCAGTGAAGGCTTGAGGGGGGTCACCTACGAGCAGTACTTC; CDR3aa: CASSEGLRGVTYEQYF
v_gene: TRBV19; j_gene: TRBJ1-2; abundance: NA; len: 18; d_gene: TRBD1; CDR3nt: TGTGCCAGTAGTATTGCCGGGACAGGGGGCGCTGGGTGGGATGGCTACACCTTC; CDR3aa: CASSIAGTGGAGWDGYTF
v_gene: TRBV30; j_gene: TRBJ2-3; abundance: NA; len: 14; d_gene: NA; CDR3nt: TGTGCCTGGAGTGTATCTAGGAGCACAGATACGCAGTATTTT; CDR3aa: CAWSVSRSTDTQYF
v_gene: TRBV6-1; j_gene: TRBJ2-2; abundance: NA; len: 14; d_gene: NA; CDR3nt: TGTGCCAGCAGTCGACAGTCGAACACCGGGGAGCTGTTTTTT; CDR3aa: CASSRQSNTGELFF
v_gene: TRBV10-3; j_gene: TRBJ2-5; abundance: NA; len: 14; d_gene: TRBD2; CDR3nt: TGTGCCATCAGTGCTTCTAGCGGGGCTGAGACCCAGTACTTC; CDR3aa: CAISASSGAETQYF
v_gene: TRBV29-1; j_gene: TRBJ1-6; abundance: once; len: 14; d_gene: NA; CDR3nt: TGCAGCGTTGGAGGCACGGAACCAAATTCACCCCTCCACTTT; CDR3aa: CSVGGTEPNSPLHF
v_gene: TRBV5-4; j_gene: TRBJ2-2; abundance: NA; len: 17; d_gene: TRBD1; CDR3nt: TGTGCCAGCAGCCCCGGACAGGGTATACTCAACACCGGGGAGCTGTTTTTT; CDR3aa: CASSPGQGILNTGELFF
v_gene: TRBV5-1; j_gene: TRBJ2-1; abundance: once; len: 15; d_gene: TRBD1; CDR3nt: TGCGCCAGCAGCTTGGGGGGGACAGCAGGCGGTGAGCAGTTCTTC; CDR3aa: CASSLGGTAGGEQFF
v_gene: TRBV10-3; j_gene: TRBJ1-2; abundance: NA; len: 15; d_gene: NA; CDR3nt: TGTGCCATCAGTGAGCGCACAGGGTCCGACTATGGCTACACCTTC; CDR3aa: CAISERTGSDYGYTF
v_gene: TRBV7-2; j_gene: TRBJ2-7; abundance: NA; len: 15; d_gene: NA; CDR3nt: TGTGCCAGCAGCCCGGTGGGGGGGGCCTCCTACGAGCAGTACTTC; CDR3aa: CASSPVGGASYEQYF
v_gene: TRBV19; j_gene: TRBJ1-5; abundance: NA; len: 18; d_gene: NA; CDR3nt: TGTGCCAGTAGTTTCCTCCGGACACCAATTATTAGCAATCAGCCCCAGCATTTT; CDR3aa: CASSFLRTPIISNQPQHF
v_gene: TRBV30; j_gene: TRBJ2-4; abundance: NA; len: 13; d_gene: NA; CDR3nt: TGTGCCTGGAAGGGGCTAGCCAAAAACATTCAGTACTTC; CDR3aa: CAWKGLAKNIQYF
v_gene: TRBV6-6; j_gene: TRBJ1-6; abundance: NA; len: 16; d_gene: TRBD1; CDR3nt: TGTGCCAGCACCCCAGGGGGGGGAAGTATCCATTCACCCCTCCACTTT; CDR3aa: CASTPGGGSIHSPLHF
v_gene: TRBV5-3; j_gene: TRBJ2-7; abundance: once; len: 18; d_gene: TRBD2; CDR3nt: TGTGCCAGAAGCGAACCTGCCCATCCCGGGACTAGCGGTTACGAGCAGTACTTC; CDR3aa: CARSEPAHPGTSGYEQYF